A few counts support the clone carrying this TCR beta chain. Its cognate antigen is unknown. Other DNA sequences from this sample encode an identical CDR3 as well. The investigators reverse transcribed all of the isolated RNA, so they sequenced expressed TCRB transcripts. Profiled with immunoSEQ multiplex PCR; TCRdb holds only in-frame clones, not every one. This table holds 630,000 or so clones, over 13% found once. The record originates from a study of beta chain features in type 1 diabetes. Germline assignment: CDR1 SGDLS and CDR2 YYNGEE. V shed 0 bases and J shed 2 bases, with 5 bases lying between them. CDR3 length: 13 amino acids. General study points: Researchers could not determine here whether HLA type influences TCRB rearrangement. With patients and controls alike, PCR might favor shorter templates to an equal degree. Individuals with type 1 diabetes displayed fewer insertions and more deletions at VDJ junctions. There was a moderate but significant shortening of TCRB CDR3s in all four CD4+ subsets of Type 1 diabetes patients.

The receptor's source is a man between 18 and 35 years old with type 1 diabetes. The V call is TRBV9, the J call TRBJ1-2; D is unclear. Input material: naive CD4+ T cells from blood. CDR3 loop: CASSVDPNYGYTF. The DNA of the CDR3 is TGTGCCAGCAGCGTAGACCCGAACTATGGCTACACCTTC.